One T cell receptor (beta chain) is described in this entry. Its specificity is unknown. The data derive from a study of siplizumab effects on memory and regulatory T cells. Study conclusions and caveats: Memory cells seemed less diverse than naive T cells, which also seemed major contributors to the alloresponse. Alloreactive sequences from unstimulated CD4+ memory cells fell significantly with siplizumab.

V was clipped by 0 bases and J by 3 bases, with 22 bases between them. In germline, CDR1 is SGHRS, CDR2 YFSETQ. The CDR3 loop spans 18 amino acids. Method: immunoSEQ multiplex PCR; TCRdb's copy keeps in-frame clones and lacks some. The sample records 55,000 to 65,000 clones, around 97% being singletons. This rearrangement joins TRBV5-1 to TRBJ2-7, with D hard to call. The TCR sequence derives from a human donor in good health. Sequencing was done on a sample of naive CD8+ T cells sorted from blood. DNA of the CDR3: TGCGCCAGCAGCTTGGTTGGTCCGGCAGGAACGACATTCTACGAGCAGTACTTC. As protein: CASSLVGPAGTTFYEQYF.